The 9 T cell receptor beta chains below all came from one sample that was sequenced in a study of identical twins (dated by TCRdb to the mid-2010s). Libraries came from 5' RACE. Reads for this sample came from an Illumina HiSeq 2000. Using fastp trimming at Q25 and MiXCR clonotype assembly, TCRdb reanalyzed the public sequencing data and kept in-frame beta chains. Entries that share a CDR3 protein sequence are merged under the most common genes and DNA. This sample holds 280,000 or so distinct CDR3 sequences; approximately 8.5% were observed only once. Approximately 2% of the sample belongs to the ten largest clones. The same specimen was also included in a second study, on yellow fever vaccine responses in identical twins.

The sequencing sample was made of memory (CD45RO+) T cells sorted from blood. The sample's cell subset or site label, decoded: CD45RO+ enriched T cells. These receptors were obtained from a woman aged 18-35 years in good health.

CDR3 residues: CASSTVTEAFF. Written as DNA, the CDR3 is TGTGCCAGCTCCACGGTCACTGAAGCTTTCTTT. This chain links TRBV18 with TRBJ1-1; D remains ambiguous. The CDR3 covers 11 residues. The V gene lost 6 bases and the J gene lost 4 bases, with 6 bases spanning the gap. Germline V lookup: CDR1 KGHSH, CDR2 LQKENI.

V usage is TRBV29-1 and J usage is TRBJ2-1, with D perhaps assigned TRBD1 or TRBD2 (5 bases each). This CDR3 spans 11 amino acids. Germline values: CDR1 SQVTM, CDR2 ANQGSEA. V was pared by 7 bases and J by 7 bases, with 11 bases between. CDR3 residues: CSGGSGNEQFF. For the CDR3, the DNA is TGCAGCGGGGGGTCTGGAAATGAGCAGTTCTTC.

This clonotype was counted many times. The chain is built from TRBV5-6 and TRBJ1-5; no definite D call. There are 14 residues in the CDR3. Trimming shortened V by 5 bases and J by 4 bases, and 13 bases separated the two germline ends. Germline V gives CDR1 SGHDT, CDR2 YYEEEE. CDR3 sequence (DNA): TGTGCCAGCAGTCACCGGCTCGGGAATCAGCCCCAGCATTTT. Translation: CASSHRLGNQPQHF.

The sample holds many counts of this clonotype. This sequence joins TRBV14 and TRBJ1-3, with D perhaps TRBD1 (5 bases). V lost 1 base and J 7 bases, leaving 8 bases between the germline ends. The germline CDR1 and CDR2 sequences are SGHDN and FVKESK. CDR3 length: 13 amino acids. The DNA for the CDR3 is TGTGCCAGCAGCCAAGGCCCAGGGAACACCATATATTTT. As protein: CASSQGPGNTIYF.

The table lists this clonotype with a few counts. The J gene is TRBJ2-5, the V gene TRBV6-1, with 11 bases matching TRBD2. Germline V lookup: CDR1 MNHNS, CDR2 SASEGT. This CDR3 contains 17 residues. Trimming took 2 bases from V and 0 from J; bases not matched to a gene: 5. The CDR3, as DNA: TGTGCCAGCAGTGAACTAGCGGGAGGAGGGTACCAAGAGACCCAGTACTTC. Amino acid sequence: CASSELAGGGYQETQYF.

In its sample, this clonotype was seen a few times. This chain links TRBV5-1 with TRBJ1-2, with 8 nucleotides matching TRBD1. The CDR3 has 14 amino acids. V gave up 4 bases and J gave up 9 bases; unmatched junction bases: 11. Looked up from germline, CDR1 is SGHRS and CDR2 is YFSETQ. DNA for the CDR3: TGCGCCAGCAGCCAGGGGGACAGGTCTTTCAGCTACACCTTC. It specifies CASSQGDRSFSYTF.

At least ten counts were recorded for this clonotype. The chain recombines TRBV20-1 with TRBJ1-2, with D possibly being TRBD1 (5 bases). CDR1 and CDR2 from the germline V gene are DFQATT and SNEGSKA (reference sequence). V lost 3 bases, J lost 4 bases, and 12 bases lay in between. This CDR3 region has 13 residues. CDR3 DNA sequence: TGCAGTGCTAGTCCAGGGAGGTCCTATGGCTACACCTTC. Residues: CSASPGRSYGYTF.

At least ten counts were recorded for this clonotype. V is TRBV15 and J is TRBJ2-7; D gene ambiguous. In germline, CDR1 is LNHNV, CDR2 YYDKDF (reference sequence). CDR3 length: 14 residues. V lost 1 base, J lost 2 bases, and 9 bases lay in between. The CDR3 is CATSRVDTAYEQYV. The CDR3 coding sequence is TGTGCCACCAGCAGAGTAGACACAGCCTACGAGCAGTACGTC.

The V and J genes are TRBV2 and TRBJ2-7; 9 nucleotides line up with TRBD2. The CDR3 totals 15 residues. Germline-derived CDR1 and CDR2 are SNHLY and FYNNEI. Trimming at V came to 4 bases and at J to 8 bases, leaving 12 bases not matched to a gene. CDR3 bases: TGTGCCAGCAGTGGGGCGGGAGGGCTTCCGCGGAAGCAGTACTTC. Protein product: CASSGAGGLPRKQYF.